The 3 T cell receptor beta chains in this list originate from one sample, sequenced in a study of regulatory T cells in long-lasting Graves disease. Time point denoted: newly diagnosed GD, antithyroid drugs for less than 3 months. PBMC-derived RNA was used for the TCR library. Researchers made TCR beta libraries by using iRepertoire HTBI primers and running Arm-PCR on CDR3 regions. TCRdb independently ran MiXCR on the multiplex PCR reads; one entry per CDR3 protein. The data hold roughly 610,000 distinct CDR3 sequences, with about 15% observed a single time. These data were also filed under a second study, of T cells in Graves' hyperthyroidism and ophthalmopathy.

The specimen was peripheral blood mononuclear cells (PBMCs), collected at new diagnosis, from a patient treated with antithyroid drugs. The source of these receptors is a woman between 25 and 40 years old with Graves disease.

This clonotype was detected only once. A much larger clone lies one base from this, so it may be a read error. This chain joins TRBV9 and TRBJ1-2, with D maybe TRBD1 (6 bases). Germline CDR1 reads SGDLS; CDR2 reads YYNGEE. Deletions cut 4 bases from V and 1 base from J, with 17 bases between. The CDR3 runs 16 residues. Here the CDR3 DNA reads TGTGCCAGCAGCTCCCGTAGGGGGGAATTTAACTATGGCTACACCTTC. As protein: CASSSRRGEFNYGYTF.

Of note for this clonotype: It may be a read error: a sequence one base away is much more abundant. The DNA of the CDR3 is TGTGCCAGCAGGAGGGATACGGGACAGACCTACGAGCAGCACTTC. Its translation: CASRRDTGQTYEQHF. The chain couples TRBV6-2 or TRBV6-3 to TRBJ2-7; 7 bases are a match to TRBD1. The germline gives CDR1 MNHEY, CDR2 SVGEGT. The CDR3 contains 15 residues.

The chain carries TRBV19 and TRBJ2-1; 11 bases agree with TRBD2. J lost 7 bases, V lost 7 bases, and 9 bases had no gene match. The length of the CDR3 is 15 residues. Germline CDR1 LNHDA, CDR2 SQIVND (reference sequence). The CDR3 nucleotides read TGTGCCAGTATGGTCGTAGCGGGAGGGAGAAATGAGCAGTTCTTC. Residues: CASMVVAGGRNEQFF.